This section outlines one T cell receptor beta chain sequence together with its context. Its antigen specificity is not known. The germline gene is not matched at one end of the junction; a read error may be the cause. This specimen belongs to a study of cytomegalovirus exposure and HLA in healthy donors (dated by TCRdb to between 2016 and 2019). Background on the whole study: An earlier analysis of roughly 630 of the donors reported about 290 Gb of sequence data and approximately 110 million unique TCR beta sequences from approximately 180 million T cells. Four or five DR-DQ haplotypes were handled as single units for association and clustering because linkage in the cohort was strong. Typing coverage differed by locus: A, B, C, DRB1 and DQB1 were typed in about 620-630 donors, DQA1 in 500 to 550, DPA1 in nearly 610, and DPB1 in approximately 450. An earlier analysis of around 580 of the donors used high-throughput TCR beta sequencing to judge whether each TCR beta V gene segment behaved as functional or pseudogenic. Of the approximately 400 genotyped donors, roughly 85% fell in the genetic ancestry cluster associated with self-reported Caucasian donors. A separate validation cohort of over a hundred different subjects was used in addition to the roughly 720-subject first cohort. In a later genetic analysis, genome-wide SNP genotypes for about three fifths of the 666 donors were used, and that subset was treated as a discovery cohort. Donor age, sex, ethnicity and CMV serostatus were compiled together with the repertoire data. The study aimed to test whether signatures of past pathogen exposure could be identified by cataloging public T cell receptors. The later analysis used no new phenotypic data to find candidate immune exposures, relying instead on TCR beta sequences and their occurrence across donors. On average, around 240,000 unique TCR beta nucleotide sequences were sequenced per donor among a few hundred genotyped donors of the cohort, with around 19% of those sequences being non-productive. Using immunosequencing, the study profiled T cell repertoires from fewer than 700 subjects and related those repertoires to cytomegalovirus serostatus. An early release covering roughly 600 HLA-typed donors comprised roughly 300 gigabases of sequencing data and tens of millions of unique TCR sequences. All discovery cohort repertoires had been generated using a single sequencing platform. To predict cytomegalovirus infection status, the study combined high-throughput TCR immunosequencing, statistical association of individual TCRs with disease status, and machine learning. In a later analysis, previously published TCR beta repertoires from 550 to 750 donors were re-analyzed and high-resolution HLA genotyping was added so that TCR occurrence patterns could be studied. Both class I and class II loci were covered by HLA typing, at four-digit resolution.

As encoded in the germline V gene (reference sequence), CDR1 is SEHNR while CDR2 is FQNEAQ. Spanning cysteine to phenylalanine, the CDR3 consists of 12 amino acids. Solely the CDR3 DNA is kept, with 36 bases framed from the first base. Libraries came from the immunoSEQ multiplex PCR assay. For the multiplex PCR, a mixture combining 60 forward primers for TCR Vbeta segments and 13 reverse primers for TCR Jbeta segments was used. A multiplex PCR assay on genomic DNA amplified the CDR3 region of rearranged TCR beta genes. The amplified TCR beta libraries were sequenced on the Illumina HiSeq System as 87-base-pair reads. Per the original workflow: Across the 700 or so repertoires, a later analysis counted approximately 75 million unique TCR beta chains, 9.5 million to 12 million of which were shared by at least two donors. A nearest-neighbor algorithm error-corrected the raw reads and collapsed the reads into unique sequences, merging closely related sequences to remove PCR and sequencing errors. V, D and J gene segments were assigned by aligning CDR3 sequences to IMGT reference sequences. For a sequence to be retained, a match of at least six nucleotides was required to both a V gene segment and a J gene segment. A rearrangement was called productive if the CDR3 had no stop codons and remained in frame with V and J, and every other rearrangement was called non-productive. CDR3 was defined according to IMGT convention as the region running from the second conserved V-encoded cysteine to the conserved J-encoded phenylalanine. The earlier analysis of approximately 500 of the donors excluded sequences that lacked an unambiguous match to a single V gene segment. In an earlier analysis of some 590 of the donors, a V segment was called functional when productive rearrangements were above 56.7%, and segregating when the standard deviation between donors exceeded 5%. A statistical classification framework was built for diagnosing cytomegalovirus status from the catalog of TCR beta chain sequences. A later analysis assigned V and J genes by comparing TCR nucleotide sequences with IMGT/GENE-DB human TR gene sequences. The TCRdist pipeline was used in a later analysis to assign CDR3 sequences and most-parsimonious VDJ recombination scenarios. In a later analysis, each TCR beta chain was defined by its CDR3 amino acid sequence together with its V-gene family, and reads lacking a unique V-gene family were excluded. In a later analysis, 450 to 600 highly shared, low-generation-probability nucleotide sequences were removed to address suspected cross-contamination and a sequencing artifact. For each public chain, a later analysis derived a clonal expansion index from normalized ranks of inferred template counts within each repertoire. Generation probabilities in a later analysis came from a VDJ recombination model fitted to out-of-frame rearrangements, and those results were checked against IGoR. In a later analysis, hypergeometric tests were used to score TCR-TCR, TCR-HLA and TCR-CMV co-occurrence, with a repertoire-size bias correction applied to TCR pairs. To estimate false discovery rates, a later analysis permuted the HLA or CMV assignments 20 times. In a later analysis, co-occurring TCRs were grouped using DBSCAN, with TCRdist sequence similarity added in when clustering inside HLA-allele-positive subsets. For co-occurrence clustering, repertoires with fewer than 30,000 or more than 120,000 public chains were excluded, along with roughly five repertoires with anomalous nucleotide sharing. TCRdb limited this immuneACCESS table to in-frame rearrangements with V and J called. A share of clones is missing; checked studies link under half to unresolved V genes, and the rest is unexplained. That table supplies the V and J calls and clone size; D and trimming were determined from the DNA. The sample table shows roughly 190,000 clones, and roughly four fifths are seen once. Roughly a tenth of the sample goes to the ten largest clones.

The cohort consisted of 650 to 700 healthy bone marrow donors. At the time of sampling, all cohort members were nominally healthy, though unrecorded immune exposures were likely present. The donor was CMV seropositive and belonged to the group of more than 250 seropositive cohort members. A peripheral blood sample was collected from each donor, and TCR beta sequencing was performed on peripheral blood mononuclear cells. The Qiagen DNeasy Blood Extraction Kit was used to extract genomic DNA from the blood cell samples. Results and caveats for the whole study, not just this receptor: HLA typing was unavailable for some donors at each locus, so association tests used only the typed subset. The classifier was reported to diagnose cytomegalovirus status with high specificity and sensitivity in both the original and validation cohorts. The cohort was sequenced for TCR beta chains only, and without alpha or paired-chain data the features that could be detected were limited. When HLA alleles, especially DR and DQ, strongly co-occurred, attributing TCR associations to individual alleles was difficult. A total of fewer than 200 TCR beta chains were listed by the study as associated with cytomegalovirus. In an earlier analysis of 450 to 750 of the donors, most TCR beta V segments appeared in productive rearrangements about 87% or about 30% of the time, broadly matching IMGT annotations. The presence/absence analyses assumed that sequencing depth was roughly uniform across donors, and that assumption may not be true. A cluster of highly shared sequence variants was judged likely to be a technical artifact of the sequencing pipeline. Across donors, most TCR sequences were observed very rarely, whereas some public TCRs were present in many individuals. A further reported finding was that TCR beta sequences accurately predicted the HLA-A and HLA-B alleles for most subjects in the first cohort. V-gene and J-gene trimming of TCR beta chains was associated with a missense DCLRE1C variant in a later genetic analysis, and the association was replicated in an independent cohort. Linkage disequilibrium might explain the correlated functional status among segregating V segments, but an unknown experimental factor could not be excluded. In a later genetic analysis, fewer N-insertions in productive TCRs were reported among donors in an Asian-associated ancestry cluster than the roughly 700-donor mean. A later analysis found that most CMV-associated TCR beta chains appeared HLA-restricted, with HLA associations seemingly driven largely by CMV exposure. A later analysis found that HLA-associated TCR beta chains were more clonally expanded and had lower generation probabilities than equally common non-associated chains. The 87-base-pair reads could not distinguish some IMGT-functional V segments, including TRBV6-2 and TRBV6-3, so those segments were excluded. In a later analysis, the rate of TCR association differed among HLA loci, with DRB1 alleles having the most associated TCRs and HLA-C alleles having the fewest. A later analysis reported that several top co-occurrence clusters appeared linked to parvovirus B19, influenza, CMV and Epstein-Barr virus. Because counts were too low, about 18 rarely observed V segments, including chromosome 9 orphons, were excluded from the earlier analysis of fewer than 650 of the donors. Three of the identified cytomegalovirus-associated TCR beta chains were confirmed in vitro to be specific for cytomegalovirus antigens. According to the authors, the approach could potentially be generalized to other disease states and immunological phenotypes. Immune exposure information for the cohort was limited to CMV serostatus. Specific HLA alleles were associated with 15,000 to 20,000 TCR beta sequences at a false discovery rate of 0.05 in a later analysis.

The rearranged chain carries TRBV7-9 and TRBJ2-7, with the identity of the D gene unclear. This receptor was taken from a woman between 45 and 65 years old in good health and CMV-seropositive. Material: PBMCs. In nucleotides, the sequence is TGTTCCAGCAGCTTATCAGTCTACGAGCAGTACTTC. Its protein reads: CSSSLSVYEQYF.